A selection of T cell receptor beta chains follows, all from one sample in a study of patients and donors after allogeneic stem cell transplantation. MiXCR was run by TCRdb on the RT-PCR reads, yielding one entry per CDR3 protein. The profile shows 100,000 to 130,000 distinct CDR3 sequences, approximately 40% of them singletons. Material for sequencing was blood, either unsorted or a sorted T cell fraction (not recorded which). The receptors shown here come from a human donor who was either an allogeneic HSCT recipient or a stem cell or donor lymphocyte infusion donor (not recorded which). It is not recorded whose cells these are; they may come from a transplant donor. The CDR3 runs from the conserved cysteine through the conserved F or W. D genes are given only for firm matches. The listing skips clone size in some rows; elsewhere it reads once, few, many or a size class.

abundance,v_gene,d_gene,j_gene,CDR3nt,CDR3aa
NA,TRBV12-3/TRBV12-4,TRBD1,TRBJ2-5,TGTGCCAGCAGTGTTGACAGGGGACAGACCCAGTACTTC,CASSVDRGQTQYF
NA,TRBV6-2/TRBV6-3,NA,TRBJ1-4,TGTGCCAGCAGTGACGGAGGAAATGAAAAACTGTTTTTT,CASSDGGNEKLFF
few,TRBV18,NA,TRBJ2-5,TGTGCCAGCTCACAAGAGGAAGACCAGTACTTC,CASSQEEDQYF
NA,TRBV12-3/TRBV12-4,NA,TRBJ1-1,TGTGCCAGCAGTTTGGGGGGGGGCCTCTGGGGCACTGAAGCTTTCTTT,CASSLGGGLWGTEAFF
NA,TRBV7-8,TRBD2,TRBJ2-1,TGTGCCAGCAGCTTGACTAGCGCGAGTTATGAGTTCTTC,CASSLTSASYEFF
few,TRBV29-1,TRBD2,TRBJ2-3,TGCAGCGTAGGAGCGGGGTTCACAGATACGCAGTATTTT,CSVGAGFTDTQYF
once,TRBV6-6,NA,TRBJ2-5,TGTGCCAGCAGTTACTCGAGAGGGGCCGGGACCCTCGAGACCCAGTACTTC,CASSYSRGAGTLETQYF
NA,TRBV20-1,TRBD2,TRBJ2-3,TGCAGTGCTAGTATGGGACTAGTTTCAGATACGCAGTATTTT,CSASMGLVSDTQYF
NA,TRBV11-2,NA,TRBJ2-3,TGTGCCAGCAGCTCCTACTGGGACGGCCTTAGCACAGATACGCAGTATTTT,CASSSYWDGLSTDTQYF
NA,TRBV7-2,NA,TRBJ1-1,TGTGCCAGCAGCCCCCGAGGGAAGAACACTGAAGCTTTCTTT,CASSPRGKNTEAFF
NA,TRBV20-1,NA,TRBJ1-6,TGCAGTGCTAGAGATTTGGACTCCCGGAGCTCCTATAATTCACCCCTCCACTTT,CSARDLDSRSSYNSPLHF
NA,TRBV12-3/TRBV12-4,TRBD1,TRBJ2-7,TGTGCCAGCAGCCCCCAGGACAGGCCCCCTTACGAGCAGTACTTC,CASSPQDRPPYEQYF
NA,TRBV20-1,NA,TRBJ1-4,TGCAGTGCAGTTGAAGGTGAAAAACTGTTTTTT,CSAVEGEKLFF
NA,TRBV7-8,NA,TRBJ1-5,TGTGCCAGCAGCTTTGTGGCAGGGATCAATCAGCCCCAGCATTTT,CASSFVAGINQPQHF
NA,TRBV7-8,NA,TRBJ2-1,TGTGCCAGCAGCTTAGAATCCAGGTATGATGAGCAGTTCTTC,CASSLESRYDEQFF
NA,TRBV10-3,NA,TRBJ2-5,TGTGCCATCAGTGAGTTGGCAGGGGGGGCAGAGACCCAGTACTTC,CAISELAGGAETQYF
NA,TRBV12-3/TRBV12-4,NA,TRBJ2-7,TGTGCCAGCAGTTTAAGCGGATCCTACGAGCAGTACTTC,CASSLSGSYEQYF